Following are 15 T cell receptor beta chains from one sample sequenced in a study of T cell repertoires in cytomegalovirus infection. Antigens of these TCRs are unknown. TCRdb independently ran MiXCR on the reads; one entry per CDR3 protein. Among roughly 990,000 distinct CDR3 sequences listed, roughly 30% were seen once. The sequences come from cultured CD8+ T cells from PBMCs, collected from culture after CMV antigen stimulation. These receptors were taken from a human donor in good health (CMV status not recorded). Some clones in this sample may be carry-over from other donors' samples.

The gene calls are TRBV4-1 and TRBJ1-1; maybe TRBD1 (5 bases). The CDR3 is made up of 15 amino acids. The germline CDR1 and CDR2 sequences are MGHRA and YSYEKL. V lost 4 bases and J lost 0, with 12 bases in between. CDR3 in amino acids: CASSLFGGMNTEAFF. The DNA of the CDR3 is TGCGCCAGCAGCCTTTTTGGGGGGATGAACACTGAAGCTTTCTTT.

The V and J genes are TRBV10-2 and TRBJ2-1; the D gene could be TRBD1 or TRBD2 (5 bases each). CDR1 and CDR2 from the germline V gene are WSHSY and SAAADI. There are 14 residues in the CDR3. V was trimmed by 4 bases and J by 1 base, leaving 8 bases between them. This CDR3 is CASSAGRSYNEQFF. The CDR3 region has the DNA TGCGCCAGCAGTGCAGGGAGATCCTACAATGAGCAGTTCTTC.

As to this clonotype: Germline is not matched at one junction end, which may reflect a read error. The rearrangement uses TRBV2 and TRBJ1-5; D is ambiguous. Germline V CDR1 and CDR2: SNHLY, FYNNEI. The CDR3 contains 12 residues. CDR3 amino acids: CASNEINQPQHF. The CDR3 DNA reads as TGTGCCAGCAATGAAATTAATCAGCCCCAGCATTTT.

This clonotype was picked up many times. The CDR3 here is CASSLVPGGGGTGELFF. CDR3 coding DNA: TGTGCCAGCAGCTTAGTCCCTGGTGGGGGGGGAACCGGGGAGCTGTTTTTT. This chain connects TRBV7-8 to TRBJ2-2; 7 bases match TRBD2. V lost 1 base, J lost 5 bases, and 10 bases stayed unmatched. Germline CDR1 and CDR2: SGHVS and FQNEAQ. The CDR3 consists of 17 residues. The variable domain in full, completed from reference TRBV7-8 and TRBJ2-2, reads GAGVSQSPRYKVAKRGQDVALRCDPISGHVSLFWYQQALGQGPEFLTYFQNEAQLDKSGLPSDRFFAERPEGSVSTLKIQRTQQEDSAVYLCASSLVPGGGGTGELFFGEGSRLTVL.

The chain links TRBV2 to TRBJ2-3; tentatively, D is TRBD1 (6 bases). The germline V gene has CDR1 SNHLY and CDR2 FYNNEI. This CDR3 spans 16 amino acids. Trimming took off 10 bases at V and 1 base at J, with 21 bases between the two ends. CDR3 amino acids: CAISGIQGVGTDTQYF. CDR3 bases: TGTGCCATCTCCGGGATACAGGGTGTTGGCACAGATACGCAGTATTTT.

This sequence joins TRBV6-1 and TRBJ2-7; 7 positions match TRBD1. The CDR3 covers 15 residues. Germline lookup yields CDR1 MNHNS and CDR2 SASEGT. V lost 5 bases to trimming and J lost 6 bases; unmatched junction nucleotides: 13. The chain's CDR3 is CASSSANKGAGEQYV. The CDR3 nucleotides read TGTGCCAGCAGTTCCGCGAATAAGGGGGCGGGCGAGCAGTACGTC.

The V gene is TRBV12-3 or TRBV12-4, the J gene TRBJ2-5; 7 bases align to TRBD2. V lost 6 bases to trimming and J lost 4 bases; unmatched junction nucleotides: 8. The CDR3 length is 14 residues. In DNA, the CDR3 is TGTGCCAGCAGCCATGGACTAGGCGCAGAGACCCAGTACTTC. Its translation: CASSHGLGAETQYF.

This clonotype appeared a single time. V is TRBV2 and J is TRBJ2-5; TRBD2 matches at 10 bases. This CDR3 is built from 15 residues. V gave up 3 bases and J gave up 5 bases; unmatched junction bases: 6. Per the germline V gene, CDR1 is SNHLY and CDR2 is FYNNEI. The CDR3 is CASSDLLAGSETQYF. The DNA for the CDR3 is TGTGCCAGCAGTGACCTACTAGCGGGGTCGGAGACCCAGTACTTC.

The chain has TRBV28 and TRBJ1-2; 10 positions match TRBD1. V lost 6 bases to trimming and J lost 4 bases; unmatched junction nucleotides: 11. Per the germline V gene, CDR1 is MDHEN and CDR2 is SYDVKM. This CDR3 is 16 amino acids long. This CDR3 reads CASRRPVGTGAYGYTF. The CDR3 region has the DNA TGTGCCAGCAGGCGCCCGGTCGGGACAGGGGCCTATGGCTACACCTTC.

This clonotype was counted ten times or more. The chain uses TRBV7-2 and TRBJ1-1; possible D gene TRBD1, 5 bases. V was pared by 3 bases and J by 5 bases, with 10 bases between. The germline V gene encodes CDR1 SGHTA and CDR2 FQGNSA. CDR3 length: 13 amino acids. The CDR3 bases are TGTGCCAGCAGCTTCAGGGTAAATACTGAAGCTTTCTTT. The encoded protein is CASSFRVNTEAFF.

The chain uses TRBV6-5 and TRBJ1-2, with D unresolved. The germline V and J ends were trimmed by 2 bases and 2 bases, with 6 bases remaining between them. CDR3 length: 13 residues. Germline values: CDR1 MNHEY, CDR2 SVGAGI. CDR3 nucleotide sequence: TGTGCCAGCAGTTACCACCAAAACTATGGCTACACCTTC. This codes for CASSYHQNYGYTF.

The genes are TRBV5-8 and TRBJ2-7, with D perhaps TRBD2 (6 bases). There are 14 residues in the CDR3. Germline CDR1 and CDR2: SGHTS and YDEGEE. V dropped 5 bases and J dropped 2 bases, with 14 bases sitting between them. In DNA, the CDR3 is TGTGCCAGCAGGTCCGGGACTGCCCCCTACGAGCAGTACGTC. Translating it yields CASRSGTAPYEQYV.

The V gene is TRBV20-1, the J gene TRBJ1-1; D possibly corresponds to TRBD1 (6 bases). This CDR3 spans 15 amino acids. V was trimmed by 3 bases and J by 1 base, leaving 15 bases between them. Germline-derived CDR1 and CDR2 are DFQATT and SNEGSKA (reference sequence). The CDR3 DNA sequence: TGCAGTGCTAGGGAGAACAGGGAAGGGAACACTGAAGCTTTCTTT. Its protein is CSARENREGNTEAFF.

The chain combines TRBV24-1 with TRBJ2-1; the D is unclear. V lost 4 bases and J 9 bases, leaving 6 bases between the germline ends. The germline CDR1 and CDR2 sequences are KGHDR and SFDVKD. The CDR3 sequence is 11 residues long. CDR3 in amino acids: CATSDPGEQFF. The CDR3, as DNA: TGTGCCACCAGTGACCCCGGTGAGCAGTTCTTC.

The chain employs TRBV6-2 or TRBV6-3 and TRBJ2-7; D ambiguous. V was pared by 3 bases and J by 6 bases, with 12 bases between. This CDR3 contains 13 residues. Germline assignment: CDR1 MNHEY and CDR2 SVGEGT. The CDR3 sequence: CASSYMGTGEQYV. The CDR3 bases are TGTGCCAGCAGTTATATGGGTACGGGCGAGCAGTACGTC.